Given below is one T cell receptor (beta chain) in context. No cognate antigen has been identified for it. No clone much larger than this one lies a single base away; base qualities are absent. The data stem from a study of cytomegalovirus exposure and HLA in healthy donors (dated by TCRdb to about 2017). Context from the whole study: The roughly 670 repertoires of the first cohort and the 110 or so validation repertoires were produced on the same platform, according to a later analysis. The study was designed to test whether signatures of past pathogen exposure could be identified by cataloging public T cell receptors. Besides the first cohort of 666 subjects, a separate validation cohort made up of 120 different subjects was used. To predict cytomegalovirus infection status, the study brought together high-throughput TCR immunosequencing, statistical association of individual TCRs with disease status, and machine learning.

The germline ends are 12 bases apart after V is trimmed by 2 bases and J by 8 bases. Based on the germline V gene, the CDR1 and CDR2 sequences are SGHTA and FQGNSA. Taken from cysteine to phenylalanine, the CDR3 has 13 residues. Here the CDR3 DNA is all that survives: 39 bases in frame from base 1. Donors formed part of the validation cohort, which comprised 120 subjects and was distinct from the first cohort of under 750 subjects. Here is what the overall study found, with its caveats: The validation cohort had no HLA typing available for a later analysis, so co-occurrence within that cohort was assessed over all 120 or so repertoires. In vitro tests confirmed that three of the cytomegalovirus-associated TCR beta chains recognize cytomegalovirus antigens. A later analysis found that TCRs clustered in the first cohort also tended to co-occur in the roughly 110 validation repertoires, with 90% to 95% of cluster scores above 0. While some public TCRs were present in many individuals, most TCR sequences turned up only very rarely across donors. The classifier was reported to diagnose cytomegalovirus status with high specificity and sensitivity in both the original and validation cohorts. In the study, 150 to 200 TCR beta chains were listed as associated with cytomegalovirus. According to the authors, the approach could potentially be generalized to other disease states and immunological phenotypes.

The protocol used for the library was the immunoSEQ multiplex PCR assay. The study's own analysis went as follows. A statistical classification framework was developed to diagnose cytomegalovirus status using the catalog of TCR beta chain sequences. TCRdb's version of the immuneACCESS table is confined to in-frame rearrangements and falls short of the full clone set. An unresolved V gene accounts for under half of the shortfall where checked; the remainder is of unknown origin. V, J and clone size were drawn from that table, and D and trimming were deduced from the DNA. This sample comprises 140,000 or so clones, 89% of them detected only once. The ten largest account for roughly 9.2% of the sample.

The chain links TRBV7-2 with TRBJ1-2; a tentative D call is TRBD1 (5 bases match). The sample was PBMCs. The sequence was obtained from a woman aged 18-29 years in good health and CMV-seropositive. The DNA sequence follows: TGTGCCAGCAGCTTACCCGGGACTCTAGGCTACACCTTC. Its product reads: CASSLPGTLGYTF.